What follows are 2 T cell receptor beta chains derived from one specimen sequenced in a study of T-cell reconstitution after alpha-beta-depleted transplantation in children. A TCRbeta library incorporating unique molecular identifiers was prepared. TCRdb processed the PCR reads anew with MiXCR; each CDR3 protein has one entry. The table has hundreds of thousands of distinct CDR3 sequences, about 11% seen once. The sequenced sample was PBMCs, obtained before TCRalphabeta/CD19-depleted stem cell transplant. These receptors were obtained from a child under three years old with acute myeloid leukemia, due to receive a stem cell transplant.

The table lists this clonotype with many counts. V usage is TRBV28 and J usage is TRBJ2-1; D gene ambiguous. V was cut by 1 base and J by 5 bases, with 9 bases left in between. CDR3 length: 14 residues. Germline CDR1 reads MDHEN; CDR2 reads SYDVKM. The CDR3 protein is CASSLSANNNEQFF. The CDR3 nucleotides read TGTGCCAGCAGTTTATCGGCTAACAACAATGAGCAGTTCTTC.

This clonotype has at least ten counts. This rearrangement joins TRBV7-9 to TRBJ1-5; D remains ambiguous. Germline lookup yields CDR1 SEHNR and CDR2 FQNEAQ (reference sequence). The CDR3 is made up of 14 amino acids. With 1 base removed from V and 5 bases from J, the gap between germline ends came to 9 bases. The CDR3 protein is CASSLVGVDQPQHF. CDR3 DNA sequence: TGTGCCAGCAGCTTAGTTGGAGTGGATCAGCCCCAGCATTTT.